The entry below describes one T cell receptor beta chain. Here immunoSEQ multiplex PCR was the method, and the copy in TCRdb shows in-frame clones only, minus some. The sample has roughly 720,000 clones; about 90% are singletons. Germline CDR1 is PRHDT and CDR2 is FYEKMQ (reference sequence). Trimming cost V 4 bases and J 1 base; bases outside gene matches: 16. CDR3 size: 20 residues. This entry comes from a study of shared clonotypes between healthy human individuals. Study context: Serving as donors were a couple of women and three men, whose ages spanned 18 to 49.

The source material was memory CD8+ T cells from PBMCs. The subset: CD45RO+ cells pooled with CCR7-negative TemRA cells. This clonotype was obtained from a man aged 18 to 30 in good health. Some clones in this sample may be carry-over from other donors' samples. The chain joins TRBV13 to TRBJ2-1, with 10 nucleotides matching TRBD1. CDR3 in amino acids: CASSSAISPDRGISYNEQFF. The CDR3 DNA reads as TGTGCCAGCAGCTCCGCCATATCACCGGACAGGGGGATTTCCTACAATGAGCAGTTCTTC.